A selection of T cell receptor beta chains follows, all from one sample in a study of T cells in Graves' hyperthyroidism and ophthalmopathy. TCRdb reanalysed the multiplex PCR reads using MiXCR and keeps one entry per CDR3 protein. The sample has more than 450,000 distinct CDR3 sequences, just under 20% seen once. The sequencing input was blood. Receptors originate from a man aged 40-55 years with Graves' ophthalmopathy. Both conserved end residues are part of each CDR3. The D gene is left open where the match is weak. The size entry is marked missing in some rows and otherwise reads once, few, many or a size class.

>TRBJ1-5|-|TRBV6-1|-
CASSPYSSRGGGNQPQHF
TGTGCCAGCAGCCCCTACTCCAGCCGGGGCGGGGGGAATCAGCCCCAGCATTTT
>TRBJ2-1|-|TRBV10-3|-
CAISVLTQGRAYNEQFF
TGTGCCATCAGTGTATTGACACAGGGTCGGGCCTACAATGAGCAGTTCTTC
>TRBJ2-1|TRBD1|TRBV18|-
CASSPYRGSYNEQFF
TGTGCCAGCTCACCCTACAGGGGATCCTACAATGAGCAGTTCTTC
>TRBJ2-1|-|TRBV11-2|many
CASSSKGGFLSGPSYNEQFF
TGTGCCAGCAGCTCCAAGGGCGGGTTTCTTAGCGGACCCTCCTACAATGAGCAGTTCTTC
>TRBJ1-2|-|TRBV9|-
CASSLSYYGYTF
TGTGCCAGCAGCTTATCTTACTATGGCTACACCTTC
>TRBJ1-2|-|TRBV20-1|-
CSARDLGGYGYTF
TGCAGTGCTAGAGACCTCGGGGGCTATGGCTACACCTTC
>TRBJ2-3|-|TRBV6-1|-
CASSQLANTDTQYF
TGTGCCAGCAGTCAACTAGCCAACACAGATACGCAGTATTTT
>TRBJ1-5|TRBD1|TRBV12-3/TRBV12-4|-
CASSAQGAVQPQHF
TGTGCCAGCAGTGCCCAGGGGGCGGTTCAGCCCCAGCATTTT
>TRBJ1-4|-|TRBV6-1|-
CASKLYRLQNEKLFF
TGTGCCAGCAAGCTGTATAGACTACAAAATGAAAAACTGTTTTTT
>TRBJ1-2|-|TRBV6-1|-
CASSQNRDLGYTF
TGTGCCAGCAGCCAAAACCGGGACTTGGGCTACACCTTC
>TRBJ2-3|-|TRBV6-2/TRBV6-3|few
CASSRQGTDTQYF
TGTGCCAGCAGTCGGCAGGGTACAGATACGCAGTATTTT
>TRBJ2-1|TRBD1|TRBV29-1|-
CSVEGQGTYNEQFF
TGCAGCGTTGAGGGACAGGGCACCTACAATGAGCAGTTCTTC
>TRBJ2-7|TRBD2|TRBV6-2/TRBV6-3|-
CASRRLAGGPEEQYF
TGTGCCAGCAGAAGACTAGCGGGAGGGCCGGAAGAGCAGTACTTC
>TRBJ1-6|-|TRBV3-1|few
CASSQDRNSPLHF
TGTGCCAGCAGCCAAGACAGAAATTCACCCCTCCACTTT
>TRBJ1-1|TRBD1|TRBV3-1|many
CASSQGASGGNTEAFF
TGTGCCAGCAGCCAAGGGGCGTCAGGGGGTAACACTGAAGCTTTCTTT
>TRBJ2-1|TRBD1|TRBV6-1|few
CASRDRGENEQFF
TGTGCCAGCAGAGACAGGGGAGAAAATGAGCAGTTCTTC
>TRBJ2-7|TRBD1|TRBV18|-
CASLISGQGTYEQYF
TGTGCCAGCCTAATCTCGGGACAGGGAACCTACGAGCAGTACTTC
>TRBJ2-2|-|TRBV12-3/TRBV12-4|few
CASSLLRAAGLFF
TGTGCCAGCAGTCTTCTCAGGGCCGCGGGTCTGTTTTTT
>TRBJ2-7|-|TRBV5-1|-
CASSPVARYEQYF
TGCGCCAGCAGCCCGGTGGCCCGTTACGAGCAGTACTTC
>TRBJ2-7|TRBD2|TRBV28|-
CASSELAGSYEQYF
TGTGCCAGCAGTGAACTAGCGGGTTCATACGAGCAGTACTTC
>TRBJ1-6|TRBD1|TRBV27|many
CASSSTGRGYNSPLHF
TGTGCCAGCAGTTCGACAGGGAGGGGATATAATTCACCCCTCCACTTT
>TRBJ2-1|-|TRBV12-3/TRBV12-4|-
CASNRDYNEQFF
TGTGCCAGCAACCGGGATTACAATGAGCAGTTCTTC
>TRBJ1-3|-|TRBV5-6|-
CASSELRGPSGNTIYF
TGTGCCAGCAGCGAACTACGGGGACCCTCTGGAAACACCATATATTTT
>TRBJ2-5|-|TRBV20-1|few
CSARAGEEETQYF
TGCAGTGCTAGAGCGGGAGAGGAAGAGACCCAGTACTTC
>TRBJ1-1|-|TRBV5-1|few
CASSLKWGTEAFF
TGCGCCAGCAGCTTGAAATGGGGCACTGAAGCTTTCTTT
>TRBJ2-1|-|TRBV7-9|few
CASSLVAGQGPLEQFF
TGTGCCAGCAGCTTAGTTGCGGGACAAGGGCCTTTGGAGCAGTTCTTC
>TRBJ1-4|-|TRBV7-2|few
CASSLVVGAGEKLFF
TGTGCCAGCAGCTTAGTGGTCGGGGCTGGTGAAAAACTGTTTTTT
>TRBJ2-3|TRBD2|TRBV5-1|-
CASSLGLAGGQEDTQYF
TGCGCCAGCAGCTTGGGACTAGCGGGGGGGCAGGAGGATACGCAGTATTTT
>TRBJ1-1|-|TRBV18|many
CASSPPGRNTEAFF
TGTGCCAGCTCGCCACCGGGTCGGAACACTGAAGCTTTCTTT
>TRBJ2-5|-|TRBV15|few
CATSRSTTETQYF
TGTGCCACCAGCAGATCTACAACGGAGACCCAGTACTTC
>TRBJ2-3|-|TRBV7-2|many
CASISGGGRADTQYF
TGTGCCAGCATAAGCGGAGGGGGTCGGGCAGATACGCAGTATTTT
>TRBJ2-7|-|TRBV12-3/TRBV12-4|-
CASSLAEGAYEQYF
TGTGCCAGCAGTTTAGCGGAGGGGGCTTACGAGCAGTACTTC